These T cell receptor beta chains were read from a single sample in a study of T cell responses to AZD1222 COVID-19 vaccine. Generated by immunoSEQ multiplex PCR, the TCRdb table keeps only in-frame clones and is missing some. The repertoire includes 57,000 or so clones, 76% of them detected once, and more than 13% sits in the top ten. The material was peripheral blood, obtained on day 0 of AZD1222 vaccination. The receptors were sampled from an adult in good health. Each CDR3 is given with its conserved first and last residue. D genes are given only for firm matches. Clone size is not always given. Where it is, it says once, few, many or a class for expanded clones.

- | - | TRBJ1-5 | TRBV2 | CASRQYSNQPQHF | TGTGCCAGCAGGCAGTATAGCAATCAGCCCCAGCATTTT
- | - | TRBJ2-5 | TRBV7-7 | CASSPRGVETQYF | TGTGCCAGCAGCCCGCGTGGGGTGGAGACCCAGTACTTC
- | - | TRBJ2-1 | TRBV4-1 | CASSRGRTNEQFF | TGCGCCAGCAGCCGGGGACGTACGAATGAGCAGTTCTTC
- | - | TRBJ1-1 | TRBV9 | CASSVGIAREFRAFF | TGTGCCAGCAGCGTAGGAATCGCGAGGGAGTTTCGAGCTTTCTTT
- | - | TRBJ2-5 | TRBV5-4 | CASSPDPGGTQYF | TGTGCCAGCAGCCCCGACCCCGGCGGGACCCAGTACTTC
- | - | TRBJ2-3 | TRBV7-9 | CASSLTETDTQYF | TGTGCCAGCAGCTTAACAGAGACAGATACGCAGTATTTT
- | - | TRBJ2-7 | TRBV4-2 | CASSPERGSYEQYF | TGTGCCAGCAGCCCCGAGAGGGGGAGCTACGAGCAGTACTTC
- | - | TRBJ2-6 | TRBV19 | CASSIEGSGANVLTF | TGTGCCAGTAGTATAGAGGGATCCGGGGCCAACGTCCTGACTTTC
TRBD1 | few | TRBJ1-3 | TRBV3-1/TRBV3-2 | CASSSPGTVKTGNTIYF | TGTGCCAGCTCAAGCCCAGGGACAGTCAAGACTGGAAACACCATATATTTT
- | - | TRBJ1-6 | TRBV5-8 | CASSAGNLGSPLHF | TGTGCCAGCAGCGCCGGGAACCTCGGTTCACCCCTCCACTTT
TRBD2 | - | TRBJ2-7 | TRBV6-5 | CASSSGGLYEQYF | TGTGCCAGCAGTAGCGGGGGGCTCTACGAGCAGTACTTC
TRBD2 | - | TRBJ2-5 | TRBV13 | CASSPAPGLGDETQYF | TGTGCCAGCAGCCCCGCCCCCGGACTAGGGGATGAGACCCAGTACTTC
TRBD2 | - | TRBJ2-5 | TRBV27 | CASCLTTGGTETQYF | TGTGCCAGCTGTTTGACGACGGGGGGGACCGAGACCCAGTACTTC
- | - | TRBJ1-3 | TRBV7-2 | CASSLYQIRAGNTIYF | TGTGCCAGCAGCTTATATCAGATCCGGGCTGGAAACACCATATATTTT
- | few | TRBJ1-6 | TRBV5-6 | CASSLLKDMALHF | TGTGCCAGCAGCTTACTAAAGGATATGGCCCTCCACTTT
TRBD1 | - | TRBJ1-2 | TRBV2 | CASLPQGAGGYTF | TGTGCCTCCTTACCACAGGGGGCAGGTGGCTACACCTTC
TRBD1 | - | TRBJ1-4 | TRBV2 | CASNYRGREKLFF | TGTGCCAGCAATTACAGGGGAAGGGAAAAACTGTTTTTT
- | - | TRBJ2-3 | TRBV6-5 | CASSLPPDTDTQYF | TGTGCCAGCAGTCTACCCCCGGACACAGATACGCAGTATTTT
- | - | TRBJ1-5 | TRBV7-8 | CASSLEWGIEEHF | TGTGCCAGCAGCTTAGAATGGGGAATCGAGGAGCATTTT
- | - | TRBJ1-2 | TRBV3-1/TRBV3-2 | CASSQDLSFYGYTF | TGTGCCAGCAGCCAAGACTTAAGCTTCTATGGCTACACCTTC
- | - | TRBJ1-5 | TRBV9 | CASSGGLGVNQPQHF | TGTGCCAGCAGCGGGGGGTTGGGAGTCAATCAGCCCCAGCATTTT
- | few | TRBJ2-2 | TRBV19 | CASSISLSGELFF | TGTGCCAGTAGTATATCACTTTCCGGGGAGCTGTTTTTT
- | - | TRBJ1-5 | TRBV7-2 | CASSLGIGSNQPQHF | TGTGCCAGCAGCTTAGGGATTGGGAGCAATCAGCCCCAGCATTTT
- | - | TRBJ2-2 | TRBV18 | CASSPPARPNTGELFF | TGTGCCAGCTCACCACCGGCCAGACCGAACACCGGGGAGCTGTTTTTT
- | - | TRBJ1-2 | TRBV12-3/TRBV12-4 | CASKPHSNYGYTF | TGTGCCAGCAAGCCACACTCTAACTATGGCTACACCTTC